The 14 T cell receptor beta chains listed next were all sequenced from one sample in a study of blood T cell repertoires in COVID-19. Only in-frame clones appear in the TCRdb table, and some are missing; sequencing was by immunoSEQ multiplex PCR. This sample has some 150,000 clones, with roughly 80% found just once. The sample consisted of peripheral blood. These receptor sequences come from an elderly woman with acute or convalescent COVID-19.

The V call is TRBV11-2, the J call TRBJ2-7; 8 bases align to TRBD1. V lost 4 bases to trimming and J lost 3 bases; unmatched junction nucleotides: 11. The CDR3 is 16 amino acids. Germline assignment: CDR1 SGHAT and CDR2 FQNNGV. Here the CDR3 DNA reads TGTGCCAGCAGCTGGGCTACAGGGGGACGGGGCTACGAGCAGTACTTC. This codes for CASSWATGGRGYEQYF.

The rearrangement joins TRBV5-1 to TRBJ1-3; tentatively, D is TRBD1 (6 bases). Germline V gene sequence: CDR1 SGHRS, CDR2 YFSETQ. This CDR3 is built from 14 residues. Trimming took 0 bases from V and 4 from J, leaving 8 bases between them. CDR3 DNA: TGCGCCAGCAGCTTGGCAGGGGAGGGAAACACCATATATTTT. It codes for CASSLAGEGNTIYF.

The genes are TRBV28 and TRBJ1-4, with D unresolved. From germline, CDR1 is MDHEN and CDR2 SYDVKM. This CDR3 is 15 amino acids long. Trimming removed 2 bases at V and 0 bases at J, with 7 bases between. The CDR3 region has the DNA TGTGCCAGCAGTTTACCCCGTGCAACTAATGAAAAACTGTTTTTT. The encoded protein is CASSLPRATNEKLFF.

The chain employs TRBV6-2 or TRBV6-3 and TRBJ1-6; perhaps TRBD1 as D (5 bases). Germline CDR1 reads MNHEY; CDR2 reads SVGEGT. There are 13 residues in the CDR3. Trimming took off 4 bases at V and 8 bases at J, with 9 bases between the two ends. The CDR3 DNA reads TGTGCCAGCAGTTGGGCGGGGGATTCACCCCTCCACTTT. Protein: CASSWAGDSPLHF.

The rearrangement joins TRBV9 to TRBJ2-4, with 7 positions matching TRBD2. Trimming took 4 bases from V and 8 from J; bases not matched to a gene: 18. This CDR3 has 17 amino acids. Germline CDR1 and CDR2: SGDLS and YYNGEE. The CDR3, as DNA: TGTGCCAGCAGCCCCGGAATGTGGGGGGGTCCCAAGGACATTCAGTACTTC. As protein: CASSPGMWGGPKDIQYF.

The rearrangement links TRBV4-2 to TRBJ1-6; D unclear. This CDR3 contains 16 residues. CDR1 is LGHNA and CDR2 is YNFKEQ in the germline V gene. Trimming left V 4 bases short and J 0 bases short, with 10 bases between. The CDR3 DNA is TGTGCCAGCAGCCCCTCCCTGAGCTCCTATAATTCACCCCTCCACTTT. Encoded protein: CASSPSLSSYNSPLHF.

As DNA, the CDR3 is TGCGCCAGCAGCCTCACAGGGGACACTGAAGCTTTCTTT. Protein product: CASSLTGDTEAFF. The chain couples TRBV5-1 to TRBJ1-1; 7 bases are a match to TRBD1. The CDR3 extends over 13 amino acids. The germline V gene has CDR1 SGHRS and CDR2 YFSETQ. V dropped 4 bases and J dropped 3; count of bases not matched to a gene: 3.

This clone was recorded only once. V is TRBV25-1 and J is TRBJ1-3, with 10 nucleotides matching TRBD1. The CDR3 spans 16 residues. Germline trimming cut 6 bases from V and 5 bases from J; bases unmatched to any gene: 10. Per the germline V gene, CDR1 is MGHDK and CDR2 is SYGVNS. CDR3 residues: CASRGRGQGPRNTIYF. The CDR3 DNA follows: TGTGCCAGCAGGGGTCGGGGACAGGGGCCTAGAAACACCATATATTTT.

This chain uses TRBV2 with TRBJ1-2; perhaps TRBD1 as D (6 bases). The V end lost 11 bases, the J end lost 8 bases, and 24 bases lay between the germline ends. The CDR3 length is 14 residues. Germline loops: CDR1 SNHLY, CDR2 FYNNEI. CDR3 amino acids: CAGHGGARTHGYTF. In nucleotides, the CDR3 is TGTGCCGGACATGGGGGGGCGCGGACACACGGCTACACCTTC.

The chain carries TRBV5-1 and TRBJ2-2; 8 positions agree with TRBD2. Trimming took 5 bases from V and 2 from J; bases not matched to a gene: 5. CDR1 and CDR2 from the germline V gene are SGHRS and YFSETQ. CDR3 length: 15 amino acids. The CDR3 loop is CASSRTSPNTGELFF. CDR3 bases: TGCGCCAGCAGTCGGACTAGCCCTAACACCGGGGAGCTGTTTTTT.

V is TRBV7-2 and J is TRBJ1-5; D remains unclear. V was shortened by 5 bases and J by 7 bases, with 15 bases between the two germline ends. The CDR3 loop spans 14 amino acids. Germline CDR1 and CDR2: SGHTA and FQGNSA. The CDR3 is CASSPRIVRQPQHF. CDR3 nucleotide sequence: TGTGCCAGCAGCCCGCGGATAGTTCGGCAGCCCCAGCATTTT.

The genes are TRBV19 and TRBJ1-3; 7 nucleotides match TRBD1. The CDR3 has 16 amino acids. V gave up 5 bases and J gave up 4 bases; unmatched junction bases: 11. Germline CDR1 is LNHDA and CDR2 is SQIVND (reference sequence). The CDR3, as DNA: TGTGCCAGTAGTTGGGACAGCCGACCCGTCGGAAACACCATATATTTT. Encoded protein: CASSWDSRPVGNTIYF.

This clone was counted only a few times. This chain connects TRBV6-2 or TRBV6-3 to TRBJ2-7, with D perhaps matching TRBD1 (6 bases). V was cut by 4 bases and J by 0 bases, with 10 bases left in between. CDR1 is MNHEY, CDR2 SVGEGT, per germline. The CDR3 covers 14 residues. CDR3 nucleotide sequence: TGTGCCAGCAGTTTAGGGGGAAGCTCCTACGAGCAGTACTTC. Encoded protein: CASSLGGSSYEQYF.

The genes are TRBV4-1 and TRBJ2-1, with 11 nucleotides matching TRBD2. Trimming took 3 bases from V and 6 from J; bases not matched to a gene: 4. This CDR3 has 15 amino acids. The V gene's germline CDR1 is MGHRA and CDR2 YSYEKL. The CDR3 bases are TGCGCCAGCAGCCAGGCTAGCGGGAGGCCCAATGAGCAGTTCTTC. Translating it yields CASSQASGRPNEQFF.